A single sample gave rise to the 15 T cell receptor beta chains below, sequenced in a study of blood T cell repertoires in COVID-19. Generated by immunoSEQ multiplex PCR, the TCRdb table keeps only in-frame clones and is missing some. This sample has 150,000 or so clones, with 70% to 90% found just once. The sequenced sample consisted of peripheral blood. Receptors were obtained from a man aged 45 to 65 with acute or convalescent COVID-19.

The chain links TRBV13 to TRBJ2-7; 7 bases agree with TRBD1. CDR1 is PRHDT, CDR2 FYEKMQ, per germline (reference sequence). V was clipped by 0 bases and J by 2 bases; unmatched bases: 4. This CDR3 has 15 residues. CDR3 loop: CASSLGGDSTYEQYF. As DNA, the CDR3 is TGTGCCAGCAGCTTAGGAGGGGACAGTACCTACGAGCAGTACTTC.

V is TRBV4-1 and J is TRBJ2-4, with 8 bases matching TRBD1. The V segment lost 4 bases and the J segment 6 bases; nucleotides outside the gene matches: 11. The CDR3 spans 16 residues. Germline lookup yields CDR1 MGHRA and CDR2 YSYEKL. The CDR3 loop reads CASSRTPGTGPNIQYF. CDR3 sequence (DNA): TGCGCCAGCAGCCGGACCCCCGGGACAGGACCAAACATTCAGTACTTC.

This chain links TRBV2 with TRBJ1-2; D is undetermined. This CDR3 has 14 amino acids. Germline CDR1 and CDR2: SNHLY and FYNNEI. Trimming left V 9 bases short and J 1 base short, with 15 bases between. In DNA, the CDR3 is TGTGCCAGGGACGGAGGAACGGTTAACTATGGCTACACCTTC. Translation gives CARDGGTVNYGYTF.

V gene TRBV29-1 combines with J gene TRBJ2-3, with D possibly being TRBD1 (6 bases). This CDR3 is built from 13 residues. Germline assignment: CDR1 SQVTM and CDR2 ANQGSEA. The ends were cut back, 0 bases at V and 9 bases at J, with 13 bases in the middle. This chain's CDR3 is CSVEEDPTGTQYF. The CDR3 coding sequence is TGCAGCGTTGAAGAGGACCCGACAGGAACGCAGTATTTT.

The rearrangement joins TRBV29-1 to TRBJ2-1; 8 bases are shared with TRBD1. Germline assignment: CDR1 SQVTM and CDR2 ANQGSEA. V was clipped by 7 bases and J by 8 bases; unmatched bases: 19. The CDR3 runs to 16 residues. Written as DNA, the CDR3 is TGCAGCGCCCGCTCCCGGACAGGGTTAATTATCGATGAGCAGTTCTTC. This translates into CSARSRTGLIIDEQFF.

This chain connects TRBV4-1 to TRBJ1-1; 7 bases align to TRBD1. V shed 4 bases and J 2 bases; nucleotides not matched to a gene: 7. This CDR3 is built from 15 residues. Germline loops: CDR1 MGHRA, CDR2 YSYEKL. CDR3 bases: TGCGCCAGCAGCCCGCACCGGGACAGCAACACTGAAGCTTTCTTT. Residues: CASSPHRDSNTEAFF.

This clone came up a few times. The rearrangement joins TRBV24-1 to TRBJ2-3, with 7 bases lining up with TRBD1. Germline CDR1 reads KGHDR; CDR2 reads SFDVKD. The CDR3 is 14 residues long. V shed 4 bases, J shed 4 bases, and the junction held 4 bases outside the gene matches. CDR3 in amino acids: CATSETGPADTQYF. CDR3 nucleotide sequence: TGTGCCACCAGTGAGACAGGGCCCGCAGATACGCAGTATTTT.

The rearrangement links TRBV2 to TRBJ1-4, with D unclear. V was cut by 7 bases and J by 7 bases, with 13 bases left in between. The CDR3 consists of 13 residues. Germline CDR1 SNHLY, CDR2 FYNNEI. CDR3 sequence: CASTGNRREKLFF. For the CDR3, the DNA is TGTGCCAGCACGGGTAATCGACGTGAAAAACTGTTTTTT.

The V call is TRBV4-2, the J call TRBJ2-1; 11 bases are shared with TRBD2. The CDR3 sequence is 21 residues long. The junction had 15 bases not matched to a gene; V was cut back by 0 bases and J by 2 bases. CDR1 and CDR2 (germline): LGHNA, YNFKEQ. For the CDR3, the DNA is TGTGCCAGCAGCCAAGATATTCATTCACGTGCTAGCGGGAGGCCCTACAATGAGCAGTTCTTC. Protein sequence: CASSQDIHSRASGRPYNEQFF.

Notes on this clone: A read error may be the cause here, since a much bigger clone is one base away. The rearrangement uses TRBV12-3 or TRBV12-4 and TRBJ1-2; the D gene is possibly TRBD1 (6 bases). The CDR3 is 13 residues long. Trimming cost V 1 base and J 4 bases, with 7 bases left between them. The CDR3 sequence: CASSLGTVYGYTF. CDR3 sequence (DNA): TGTGCCAGCAGTTTAGGGACAGTCTATGGCTACACCTTC.

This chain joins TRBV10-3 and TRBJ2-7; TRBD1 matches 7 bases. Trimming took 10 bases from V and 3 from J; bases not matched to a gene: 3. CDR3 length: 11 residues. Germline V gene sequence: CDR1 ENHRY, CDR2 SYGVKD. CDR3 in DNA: TGTGCCACGGGACAGTTCTACGAGCAGTACTTC. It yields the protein CATGQFYEQYF.

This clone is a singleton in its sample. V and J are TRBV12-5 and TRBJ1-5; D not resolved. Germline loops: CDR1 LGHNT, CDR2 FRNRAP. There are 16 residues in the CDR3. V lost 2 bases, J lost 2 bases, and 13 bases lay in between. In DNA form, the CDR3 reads TGTGCTAGTGGTTTGACCGGCGGGGTTGGCAATCAGCCCCAGCATTTT. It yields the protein CASGLTGGVGNQPQHF.

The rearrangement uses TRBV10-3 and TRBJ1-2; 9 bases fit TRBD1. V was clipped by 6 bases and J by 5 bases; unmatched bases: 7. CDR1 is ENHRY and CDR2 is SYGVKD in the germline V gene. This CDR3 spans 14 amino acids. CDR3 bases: TGTGCCATCAGAGACACCGGGACAGGGTATGGCTACACCTTC. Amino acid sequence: CAIRDTGTGYGYTF.

The CDR3 DNA follows: TGTGCCAGCAGTTACGGACAGATCTACGAGCAGTACTTC. This codes for CASSYGQIYEQYF. The J gene is TRBJ2-7, the V gene TRBV28; perhaps TRBD1 as D (6 bases). Germline assignment: CDR1 MDHEN and CDR2 SYDVKM. Trimming shortened V by 4 bases and J by 3 bases, and 10 bases separated the two germline ends. This CDR3 contains 13 residues.

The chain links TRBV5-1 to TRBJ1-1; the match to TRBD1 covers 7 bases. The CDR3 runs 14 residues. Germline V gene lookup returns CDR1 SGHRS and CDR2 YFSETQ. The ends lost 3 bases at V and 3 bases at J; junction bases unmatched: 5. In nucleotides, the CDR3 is TGCGCCAGCAGCTGGGACAGCCAATACACTGAAGCTTTCTTT. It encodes CASSWDSQYTEAFF.